The 15 T cell receptor beta chains reported below all come from one sample, sequenced in a study of somatic mutations in cytotoxic T cells in rheumatoid arthritis. Generated by immunoSEQ multiplex PCR, the TCRdb table keeps only in-frame clones and is missing some. The data hold about 30,000 clones, with 82% observed a single time. The sample was CD8+ T cells sorted from blood. The receptors come from an adult with rheumatoid arthritis.

A note on this clone: The missing conserved phenylalanine or tryptophan at the end of this CDR3 makes a read error likely. The CDR3 sequence: CASSTTGINQPQHL. As DNA, the CDR3 is TGTGCCAGCAGTACGACAGGGATCAATCAGCCCCAGCATCTT. V gene TRBV6-6 combines with J gene TRBJ1-5; TRBD1 matches 7 bases. Germline assignment: CDR1 MNHNY and CDR2 SVGAGI (reference sequence). The CDR3 loop spans 14 amino acids. J lost 3 bases, V lost 5 bases, and 4 bases had no gene match.

This clone was detected only once. V gene TRBV4-1 combines with J gene TRBJ2-1, with D uncertain. CDR3 length equals 11 residues. The germline gives CDR1 MGHRA, CDR2 YSYEKL. V was cut by 1 base and J by 10 bases, with 5 bases left in between. The CDR3 loop is CASSQGLEQFF. CDR3 sequence (DNA): TGCGCCAGCAGCCAAGGGCTCGAGCAGTTCTTC.

J is TRBJ2-3 and V is TRBV9; TRBD1 or TRBD2 may be the D gene (6 bases each). Germline values: CDR1 SGDLS, CDR2 YYNGEE. CDR3 length: 15 residues. V lost 0 bases to trimming and J lost 4 bases, with 12 bases between them. The CDR3 coding sequence is TGTGCCAGCAGCGTAGACGGGGGCGTTGCAGATACGCAGTATTTT. Its protein product is CASSVDGGVADTQYF.

The chain carries TRBV30 and TRBJ2-7; TRBD1 matches at 11 bases. The CDR3 spans 14 residues. V trimming: 4 bases; J trimming: 2 bases; junction bases outside the gene matches: 4. Germline V CDR1 and CDR2: GTSNPN, SVGIG (reference sequence). CDR3 residues: CAWTPGQGAYEQYF. CDR3 sequence (DNA): TGTGCCTGGACCCCGGGACAGGGGGCCTACGAGCAGTACTTC.

V is TRBV6-5 and J is TRBJ2-7, with no clear D. The CDR3 spans 11 residues. From germline, CDR1 is MNHEY and CDR2 SVGAGI. The germline V and J ends were trimmed by 8 bases and 2 bases, with 7 bases remaining between them. CDR3 residues: CASQAAYEQYF. In DNA, the CDR3 is TGTGCCAGCCAGGCGGCCTACGAGCAGTACTTC.

The sample holds one count of this clone. This sequence joins TRBV4-1 and TRBJ2-1, with 8 nucleotides matching TRBD2. The CDR3 is made up of 14 amino acids. The V and J ends lost 3 bases and 8 bases, in that order; junction bases with no gene match: 6. Germline CDR1 MGHRA, CDR2 YSYEKL. CDR3 in DNA: TGCGCCAGCAGCCACGGGGGGGCGGTAGATGAGCAGTTCTTC. Translation gives CASSHGGAVDEQFF.

The chain links TRBV9 to TRBJ2-1; TRBD2 aligns across 8 bases. V trimming: 3 bases; J trimming: 1 base; junction bases outside the gene matches: 6. Germline values: CDR1 SGDLS, CDR2 YYNGEE. The CDR3 runs 16 residues. Here the CDR3 reads CASSAPGGHSYNEQFF. CDR3 in DNA: TGTGCCAGCAGCGCCCCGGGGGGGCATTCCTACAATGAGCAGTTCTTC.

This clone is a singleton in its sample. This rearrangement joins TRBV19 to TRBJ1-3; D remains ambiguous. With 3 bases removed from V and 0 bases from J, the gap between germline ends came to 9 bases. The CDR3 totals 15 residues. The V gene's germline CDR1 is LNHDA and CDR2 SQIVND (reference sequence). The CDR3 DNA follows: TGTGCCAGTAGTATGAACACCATCTCTGGAAACACCATATATTTT. Protein sequence: CASSMNTISGNTIYF.

This clone was counted a single time. The chain joins TRBV7-2 to TRBJ1-1; D remains unclear. Trimming left V 1 base short and J 0 bases short, with 9 bases between. Germline CDR1 SGHTA, CDR2 FQGNSA. The CDR3 consists of 15 residues. The CDR3 coding sequence is TGTGCCAGCAGCTTAGGTCTGGGTGTGAACACTGAAGCTTTCTTT. This encodes CASSLGLGVNTEAFF.

The chain employs TRBV11-2 and TRBJ2-1; 14 bases map to TRBD2. This CDR3 is built from 17 residues. Trimming removed 3 bases from V and 10 bases from J; junction bases left unmatched: 11. Per germline, CDR1 SGHAT and CDR2 FQNNGV. This chain's CDR3 is CASSLESGLAGVGEQFF. The CDR3 bases are TGTGCCAGCAGCTTGGAGTCGGGACTAGCGGGAGTAGGGGAGCAGTTCTTC.

J is TRBJ1-3 and V is TRBV19; the D gene is possibly TRBD1 (5 bases). The length of the CDR3 is 14 residues. Germline CDR1 reads LNHDA; CDR2 reads SQIVND (reference sequence). Trimming took off 3 bases at V and 4 bases at J, with 10 bases between the two ends. CDR3 protein: CASSIGGLGNTIYF. As DNA, the CDR3 is TGTGCCAGTAGTATCGGGGGTCTCGGAAACACCATATATTTT.

This clone was counted a single time. The chain has TRBV4-1 and TRBJ1-4; D is perhaps TRBD1 (5 bases). Germline-derived CDR1 and CDR2 are MGHRA and YSYEKL. The CDR3 totals 16 residues. V lost 0 bases and J 0 bases, leaving 8 bases between the germline ends. The CDR3 protein is CASSQEWGATNEKLFF. CDR3 bases: TGCGCCAGCAGCCAAGAATGGGGGGCAACTAATGAAAAACTGTTTTTT.

The V and J genes are TRBV4-2 and TRBJ2-1, with 9 bases fitting TRBD2. Germline trimming cut 4 bases from V and 9 bases from J; bases unmatched to any gene: 16. This CDR3 comprises 17 residues. Per the germline V gene, CDR1 is LGHNA and CDR2 is YNFKEQ. CDR3 DNA: TGTGCCAGCAGCCCAACGAGGGGGCGGGAGGGCCTCGGTGAGCAGTTCTTC. The encoded protein is CASSPTRGREGLGEQFF.

This clone was detected only a few times. The V and J genes are TRBV4-1 and TRBJ1-3; 7 nucleotides line up with TRBD1. Per the germline V gene, CDR1 is MGHRA and CDR2 is YSYEKL. V lost 4 bases, J lost 8 bases, and 8 bases stayed unmatched. The CDR3 covers 14 residues. This chain's CDR3 is CASSLLHGQDTIYF. CDR3 nucleotides: TGCGCCAGCAGCCTCCTCCACGGACAGGACACCATATATTTT.

The chain joins TRBV5-1 to TRBJ1-1; 7 nucleotides agree with TRBD1. V lost 2 bases and J lost 0; bases outside the gene matches: 4. This CDR3 contains 15 residues. Looked up from germline, CDR1 is SGHRS and CDR2 is YFSETQ. CDR3 in amino acids: CASSLTGTVNTEAFF. The CDR3 DNA sequence: TGCGCCAGCAGCTTAACCGGGACAGTGAACACTGAAGCTTTCTTT.